What follows are 30 T cell receptor beta chains derived from one specimen sequenced in a study of identical twins. Each CDR3 protein is one row after TCRdb ran MiXCR on the 5' RACE reads. The data show some 1,700,000 distinct CDR3 sequences, less than 35% seen once. The specimen was cord blood. The receptors stem from a newborn girl in good health.

The table lists this clonotype with a few counts. The V gene is TRBV27, the J gene TRBJ1-5; 7 bases match TRBD1. The length of the CDR3 is 15 residues. CDR1 is MNHEY, CDR2 SMNVEV, per germline (reference sequence). The V and J ends lost 3 bases and 4 bases, in that order; junction bases with no gene match: 6. CDR3: CASSLGGTANQPQHF. Here the CDR3 DNA reads TGTGCCAGCAGTTTGGGGGGGACAGCTAATCAGCCCCAGCATTTT.

CDR3 protein: CASSLSEGQSLYSTDTQYF. CDR3 bases: TGTGCCAGCAGTCTGTCGGAGGGCCAAAGCTTGTATAGCACAGATACGCAGTATTTT. The gene calls are TRBV28 and TRBJ2-3; maybe TRBD2 (6 bases). Germline V gene data show CDR1 as MDHEN and CDR2 as SYDVKM. Trimming cost V 5 bases and J 0 bases, with 24 bases left between them. The CDR3 spans 19 residues.

Only a few counts were recorded for this clonotype. CDR3 sequence reads: CASSLSPSPLHF. CDR3 nucleotides: TGTGCCAGCAGCTTAAGCCCTTCACCCCTCCACTTT. J is TRBJ1-6 and V is TRBV7-9; no firm D call. Germline values: CDR1 SEHNR, CDR2 FQNEAQ (reference sequence). CDR3 size: 12 residues. The V end was cut by 2 bases, the J end by 9 bases, with 5 bases between.

This clonotype came up a few times. The chain has TRBV2 and TRBJ1-2; D not resolved. Germline V gene sequence: CDR1 SNHLY, CDR2 FYNNEI. V was cut by 2 bases and J by 8 bases, with 12 bases left in between. This CDR3 is 13 amino acids long. CDR3 sequence: CASSEPTARGYTF. CDR3 bases: TGTGCCAGCAGTGAACCGACGGCTCGGGGCTACACCTTC.

This chain joins TRBV4-2 and TRBJ1-1; possibly TRBD1 for D (6 bases). Per the germline V gene, CDR1 is LGHNA and CDR2 is YNFKEQ. V lost 8 bases to trimming and J lost 4 bases, with 17 bases between them. The CDR3 has 14 residues. The chain's CDR3 is CASGYGTRGTEAFF. As DNA, the CDR3 is TGTGCCAGCGGTTACGGGACCAGGGGCACTGAAGCTTTCTTT.

In this sample, this clonotype turned up a few times. CDR3 amino acids: CASSGFALFNTDTQYF. In DNA, the CDR3 is TGTGCCAGCAGTGGCTTTGCCCTCTTCAACACAGATACGCAGTATTTT. The chain carries TRBV25-1 and TRBJ2-3; D is undetermined. The V end was cut by 4 bases, the J end by 2 bases, with 16 bases between. The germline V gene encodes CDR1 MGHDK and CDR2 SYGVNS. The CDR3 consists of 16 residues.

This clonotype has a handful of counts. V and J are TRBV28 and TRBJ1-5; D may be TRBD1 (5 bases). V gave up 5 bases and J gave up 4 bases, with 12 bases separating them. Germline-derived CDR1 and CDR2 are MDHEN and SYDVKM. The CDR3 is made up of 14 amino acids. The CDR3 sequence: CASSPGDPNQPQHF. In nucleotides, the CDR3 is TGTGCCAGCAGTCCTGGGGACCCGAATCAGCCCCAGCATTTT.

The chain uses TRBV5-1 and TRBJ2-7; 9 nucleotides match TRBD2. The J call is doubtful: the DNA matches TRBJ2-4 better. The CDR3 contains 14 residues. Germline V CDR1 and CDR2: SGHRS, YFSETQ. In nucleotides, the CDR3 is TGCGCCAGCAGCACCAGCGGGGGGACTAACATTCAGTACTTC. Translation: CASSTSGGTNIQYF.

The chain employs TRBV7-2 and TRBJ1-6; D might be TRBD1 (6 bases). The V end was cut by 2 bases, the J end by 7 bases, with 12 bases between. This CDR3 comprises 15 residues. Germline V gives CDR1 SGHTA, CDR2 FQGNSA. The CDR3, as DNA: TGTGCCAGCAGCTTACAGGGGCCTATCAATTCACCCCTCCACTTT. This codes for CASSLQGPINSPLHF.

This chain joins TRBV5-5 and TRBJ1-4, with TRBD1 matching 7 bases. V was pared by 1 base and J by 10 bases, with 13 bases of the junction left unmatched. Germline V gene data show CDR1 as SGHKS and CDR2 as YYEKEE (reference sequence). The CDR3 sequence is 16 residues long. CDR3 nucleotides: TGTGCCAGCAGCTTGCAGGGGGAGACAGGGAGGCGAAAACTGTTTTTT. Translated, it gives CASSLQGETGRRKLFF.

This clonotype was found many times. The J gene is TRBJ1-2, the V gene TRBV29-1; D ambiguous. Germline lookup yields CDR1 SQVTM and CDR2 ANQGSEA. The CDR3 extends over 11 amino acids. V lost 4 bases, J lost 2 bases, and 5 bases lay in between. The CDR3 sequence is CSVVENYGYTF. The CDR3 bases are TGCAGCGTTGTGGAGAACTATGGCTACACCTTC.

This sequence joins TRBV7-2 and TRBJ2-1; no clear D gene. Germline lookup yields CDR1 SGHTA and CDR2 FQGNSA. The ends were cut back, 1 base at V and 3 bases at J, with 10 bases in the middle. CDR3 length equals 15 residues. As DNA, the CDR3 is TGTGCCAGCAGCTTAGTAAGCGCGTTCTACAATGAGCAGTTCTTC. It specifies CASSLVSAFYNEQFF.

The V call is TRBV20-1, the J call TRBJ2-1, with TRBD2 matching 9 bases. The CDR3 runs 16 residues. From germline, CDR1 is DFQATT and CDR2 SNEGSKA (reference sequence). Germline trimming cut 6 bases from V and 8 bases from J; bases unmatched to any gene: 17. The chain's CDR3 is CSARASSSGIAYEQFF. The CDR3 bases are TGCAGTGCCCGCGCCTCTTCTAGCGGGATAGCCTATGAGCAGTTCTTC.

This clonotype was seen a few times. The CDR3 reads CASSLEGAGLSYNEQFF. CDR3 nucleotides: TGTGCCAGCAGCTTAGAGGGAGCGGGCCTCTCCTACAATGAGCAGTTCTTC. V is TRBV11-2 and J is TRBJ2-1; D may be TRBD2 (6 bases). Germline V gene data show CDR1 as SGHAT and CDR2 as FQNNGV. The V gene lost 0 bases and the J gene lost 0 bases, with 12 bases spanning the gap. The CDR3 runs 17 residues.

This clonotype has only a few counts. V and J are TRBV7-6 and TRBJ2-3; 9 positions match TRBD1. The CDR3 consists of 14 residues. With 6 bases clipped from V and 6 bases from J, the junction kept 7 bases outside the gene matches. Germline loops: CDR1 SGHVS, CDR2 FNYEAQ. CDR3: CASSQGQGFDTQYF. The CDR3 DNA reads TGTGCCAGCAGTCAGGGACAGGGTTTTGATACGCAGTATTTT.

The chain uses TRBV20-1 and TRBJ1-5; no firm D call. V lost 1 base and J lost 4, with 14 bases in between. Germline lookup yields CDR1 DFQATT and CDR2 SNEGSKA (reference sequence). The CDR3 consists of 15 residues. The CDR3 region is CSARVELVQNQPQHF. CDR3 bases: TGCAGTGCTAGAGTTGAGTTAGTGCAGAATCAGCCCCAGCATTTT.

V is TRBV7-8 and J is TRBJ1-2, with D uncertain. Per germline, CDR1 SGHVS and CDR2 FQNEAQ. CDR3 length: 17 residues. The V and J ends lost 5 bases and 0 bases respectively, with 19 bases between them. For the CDR3, the DNA is TGTGCCAGCAGCCTGGCCCGCGCGCAGCCCGCTAACTATGGCTACACCTTC. Its protein product is CASSLARAQPANYGYTF.

At least ten counts were recorded for this clonotype. The V call is TRBV10-3, the J call TRBJ2-7, with TRBD2 matching over 11 bases. The CDR3 sequence is 15 residues long. Germline V CDR1 and CDR2: ENHRY, SYGVKD. Losses at the gene ends were 7 bases for V and 2 bases for J; bases not matched to a gene: 7. The CDR3 DNA follows: TGTGCCATCAATACGGGGACTAGCGGCCCCTACGAGCAGTACTTC. Encoded protein: CAINTGTSGPYEQYF.

Of note for this clonotype: A much larger clone is a single base away; this may be a read error. V usage is TRBV29-1 and J usage is TRBJ2-1, with D perhaps TRBD2 (6 bases). The CDR3 is 12 residues long. V was pared by 7 bases and J by 7 bases, with 14 bases between. Germline values: CDR1 SQVTM, CDR2 ANQGSEA. CDR3 sequence reads: CSATGRENEQFF. The CDR3 region has the DNA TGCAGCGCTACCGGCCGGGAGAATGAGCAGTTCTTC.

The chain links TRBV9 to TRBJ2-1; 8 nucleotides match TRBD2. Trimming cost V 0 bases and J 2 bases; bases outside gene matches: 4. Germline V gene sequence: CDR1 SGDLS, CDR2 YYNGEE. CDR3 size: 16 residues. The CDR3 loop is CASSVAGRVAYNEQFF. CDR3 DNA: TGTGCCAGCAGCGTAGCCGGGAGGGTTGCCTACAATGAGCAGTTCTTC.

In its sample, this clonotype was seen a few times. This chain uses TRBV4-2 with TRBJ2-1, with 9 bases that match TRBD2. From germline, CDR1 is LGHNA and CDR2 YNFKEQ. With 5 bases clipped from V and 0 bases from J, the junction kept 8 bases outside the gene matches. The CDR3 sequence is 17 residues long. Here the CDR3 DNA reads TGTGCCAGCAGCAACATAGCGGGAGACCGCTCCTACAATGAGCAGTTCTTC. This sequence encodes CASSNIAGDRSYNEQFF.

V is TRBV7-6 and J is TRBJ1-6; no firm D call. CDR1 is SGHVS, CDR2 FNYEAQ, per germline. The CDR3 consists of 15 residues. Trimming cost V 6 bases and J 8 bases, with 17 bases left between them. Written as DNA, the CDR3 is TGTGCCAGCAGTCTCGGGCGCCCAGGAGATTCACCCCTCCACTTT. This sequence encodes CASSLGRPGDSPLHF.

This chain links TRBV11-2 with TRBJ2-5; no firm D call. The CDR3 is 12 amino acids. Between the trimmed V and J ends, which lost 5 bases and 10 bases, there was a span of 14 bases. Germline V CDR1 and CDR2: SGHAT, FQNNGV. This CDR3 reads CASSPFTLVQYF. As DNA, the CDR3 is TGTGCCAGCAGCCCCTTCACGCTAGTCCAGTACTTC.

This clonotype was recorded a few times. V usage is TRBV11-1 and J usage is TRBJ1-1, with D maybe TRBD1 (5 bases). This CDR3 is 14 amino acids long. The V and J ends lost 5 bases and 1 base respectively, with 11 bases between them. Per the germline V gene, CDR1 is SGHAT and CDR2 is FQDESV (reference sequence). The CDR3 spells CASSALQENTEAFF. For the CDR3, the DNA is TGTGCCAGCAGCGCTCTACAGGAGAACACTGAAGCTTTCTTT.

Comments on this clonotype: One end of the junction does not line up with germline, which may come from a read error. This chain connects TRBV28 to TRBJ2-4; no clear D gene. TRBJ2-7 explains the end of the DNA better; the J call may be wrong. Germline values: CDR1 MDHEN, CDR2 SYDVKM. CDR3 length: 12 amino acids. The CDR3: CACSLGLYEQYF. The DNA of the CDR3 is TGTGCCTGCAGTTTGGGCCTCTACGAGCAGTACTTC.

In the case of this clonotype: A much larger clone lies a single base off, so this may be a read error. CDR3 in DNA: TGTGCCACCAGTGCGGACTCTGGGGCCAACGTCCTGACTTTC. The encoded protein is CATSADSGANVLTF. This sequence joins TRBV24-1 and TRBJ2-6, with no clear D. Germline V CDR1 and CDR2: KGHDR, SFDVKD. The CDR3 has 14 residues. V dropped 5 bases and J dropped 0 bases, with 4 bases sitting between them.

This clonotype was counted a few times. V and J are TRBV9 and TRBJ2-3; the D call may be TRBD1 or TRBD2 (7 bases each). Trimming took 3 bases from V and 0 from J, leaving 14 bases between them. Germline V gene lookup returns CDR1 SGDLS and CDR2 YYNGEE. The CDR3 covers 16 residues. The CDR3 DNA is TGTGCCAGCAGCGAGGGGAGGGGGCCTAGCACAGATACGCAGTATTTT. Residues: CASSEGRGPSTDTQYF.

The CDR3 reads CAIASRRKQGSSYNEQYF. The CDR3 DNA is TGTGCCATCGCAAGCCGCCGAAAACAGGGGAGCTCCTACAATGAGCAGTACTTC. V is TRBV2 and J is TRBJ2-1; 7 bases map to TRBD1. The closer fit of TRBJ2-7 to the DNA end suggests the J call may be wrong. The CDR3 is 18 amino acids. Germline CDR1 reads SNHLY; CDR2 reads FYNNEI.

This clonotype was seen only a few times. V usage is TRBV5-1 and J usage is TRBJ1-4, with a tentative D call TRBD1 (6 bases). The CDR3 runs 15 residues. Looked up from germline, CDR1 is SGHRS and CDR2 is YFSETQ. The V and J ends lost 3 bases and 4 bases respectively, with 13 bases between them. The CDR3 DNA sequence: TGCGCCAGCAGCTCCGGGACAACGGTTAATGAAAAACTGTTTTTT. This codes for CASSSGTTVNEKLFF.

The rearrangement links TRBV20-1 to TRBJ2-4, with D maybe TRBD1 (6 bases). The CDR3 totals 15 residues. The germline V and J ends were trimmed by 0 bases and 15 bases, with 24 bases remaining between them. Germline values: CDR1 DFQATT, CDR2 SNEGSKA (reference sequence). Here the CDR3 reads CSARDLAGESYERYF. CDR3 nucleotide sequence: TGCAGTGCTAGAGATCTGGCAGGGGAGAGCTACGAGCGGTACTTC.